This T cell receptor beta chain came from a study of CD8+ T cells in alopecia areata. Study-level information: Treated patients received severity scores based on the percentage of scalp area affected.

Note on this clone: Its antigen is undetermined.

RNA extraction and reverse transcription yielded cDNA as sequencing template. Repertoires were generated with immunoSEQ multiplex PCR, while TCRdb's copy carries only in-frame clones and drops some. The sample has 150,000 to 200,000 clones; about three fifths are singletons. Study-level findings and limits: In scalp, tofacitinib significantly decreased clonality and expanded CD8+ clones among the top 100.

Treatment in this sample: oral pan-JAK inhibitor, 5-10 mg twice daily. The CDR3 consists of 15 residues. Germline-derived CDR1 and CDR2 are MGHRA and YSYEKL. The V and J ends lost 6 bases and 4 bases, in that order; junction bases with no gene match: 5. The starting material was CD4+ T cells sorted from blood, obtained at week 56, from a patient treated with tofacitinib. The receptor's source is a human donor with alopecia areata. V gene TRBV4-1 combines with J gene TRBJ2-1; 11 nucleotides agree with TRBD1. CDR3 sequence (DNA): TGCGCCAGCAGAGTGGGACAGGGGGAGTACAATGAGCAGTTCTTC. It encodes CASRVGQGEYNEQFF.